The next 11 T cell receptor beta chains were all read from a single sample in a study of breast tumors, draining lymph nodes, adjacent tissues. Via MiXCR, TCRdb re-called the multiplex PCR reads, giving one row per CDR3 protein. The sample records over 200,000 distinct CDR3 sequences, under 40% being singletons. Breast cancer patients provided tissue from their axillary draining lymph nodes. Sequenced: axillary lymph node tissue. All receptors derive from a female donor with breast cancer. Some clones in this sample may be carry-over from other donors' samples.

This clonotype was detected ten times or more. The chain employs TRBV5-1 and TRBJ2-7; 9 bases are a match to TRBD1. The CDR3 sequence is 15 residues long. J gave up 4 bases and V 1 base, and 6 bases lay outside the gene matches. Germline CDR1 is SGHRS and CDR2 is YFSETQ. The CDR3 nucleotides are TGCGCCAGCAGCTTGACTACAGGGGGCGCGTACGAGCAGTACTTC. It specifies CASSLTTGGAYEQYF.

This clonotype was seen ten or more times. This chain joins TRBV20-1 and TRBJ2-1, with D unresolved. V was trimmed by 1 base and J by 8 bases, leaving 18 bases between them. Germline CDR1 and CDR2: DFQATT and SNEGSKA (reference sequence). CDR3 size: 15 residues. This CDR3 reads CSARAPLADRDEQFF. The CDR3 DNA follows: TGCAGTGCTAGAGCCCCTTTGGCAGATCGGGATGAGCAGTTCTTC.

Ten or more counts support this clonotype. The V call is TRBV20-1, the J call TRBJ1-5; TRBD1 matches at 7 bases. This CDR3 has 14 amino acids. The trim removed 0 bases at V and 3 bases at J, leaving 2 bases unmatched. From germline, CDR1 is DFQATT and CDR2 SNEGSKA (reference sequence). In DNA, the CDR3 is TGCAGTGCTAGAGACGGACAGGTCAATCAGCCCCAGCATTTT. Its protein is CSARDGQVNQPQHF.

This clonotype was seen many times. The chain links TRBV6-5 to TRBJ1-2; D perhaps matches TRBD1 (5 bases). Looked up from germline, CDR1 is MNHEY and CDR2 is SVGAGI. CDR3 length equals 15 residues. The V gene lost 2 bases and the J gene lost 0 bases, with 10 bases spanning the gap. This CDR3 is CASSYTGGANYGYTF. CDR3 in DNA: TGTGCCAGCAGTTACACCGGGGGGGCTAACTATGGCTACACCTTC.

This chain joins TRBV30 and TRBJ1-2; 9 positions match TRBD1. The J segment lost 3 bases and the V segment lost 3 bases, leaving 5 bases of the junction unmatched. Germline V lookup: CDR1 GTSNPN, CDR2 SVGIG (reference sequence). The CDR3 covers 14 residues. The CDR3 sequence: CAWRVTGGDYGYTF. The CDR3 DNA reads as TGTGCCTGGAGAGTGACAGGGGGAGACTATGGCTACACCTTC.

The J gene is TRBJ1-3, the V gene TRBV20-1; D possibly corresponds to TRBD1 (5 bases). Germline CDR1 reads DFQATT; CDR2 reads SNEGSKA (reference sequence). The CDR3 has 13 amino acids. The V end was cut by 6 bases, the J end by 0 bases, with 9 bases between. This CDR3 reads CSADSSSGNTIYF. The CDR3 DNA reads as TGCAGTGCAGACAGTTCCTCTGGAAACACCATATATTTT.

In its sample, this clonotype was seen many times. The chain has TRBV7-2 and TRBJ1-5, with 9 positions matching TRBD1. CDR3 length: 14 residues. V shed 7 bases, J shed 7 bases, and the junction held 8 bases outside the gene matches. Germline lookup yields CDR1 SGHTA and CDR2 FQGNSA. The CDR3 region has the DNA TGTGCCAGCACCTCAGGACAGGGGATCCAGCCCCAGCATTTT. Translated, it gives CASTSGQGIQPQHF.

This clonotype was seen a handful of times. The chain couples TRBV3-1 to TRBJ1-4, with D possibly being TRBD1 (5 bases). In germline, CDR1 is LGHDT, CDR2 YNNKEL (reference sequence). Trimming removed 1 base at V and 11 bases at J, with 14 bases between. The length of the CDR3 is 14 residues. CDR3 sequence (DNA): TGTGCCAGCAGCCAAGCCAGGGTGTATGGTAAACTGTTTTTT. Residues: CASSQARVYGKLFF.

Concerning this clonotype: Likely a read error: the CDR3 ends without its conserved phenylalanine or tryptophan. The DNA is left out, because the CDR3 cannot be placed on it with certainty; the CDR3 is given as TCRdb lists it. CDR3 loop: CASSSLTS. The gene calls are TRBV12-3 or TRBV12-4 and TRBJ2-6. The CDR3 sequence runs 8 residues, both termini included.

The J gene is TRBJ1-5, the V gene TRBV18, with D possibly matching TRBD1 (6 bases). The germline gives CDR1 KGHSH, CDR2 LQKENI. The length of the CDR3 is 18 residues. Trimming cost V 4 bases and J 0 bases, with 19 bases left between them. The CDR3 protein is CASSRPGRGPYSNQPQHF. CDR3 coding DNA: TGTGCCAGCTCACGTCCGGGACGGGGGCCGTATAGCAATCAGCCCCAGCATTTT.

This clonotype has a handful of counts. J is TRBJ1-5 and V is TRBV28; the D gene is possibly TRBD1 (6 bases). Germline loops: CDR1 MDHEN, CDR2 SYDVKM. The CDR3 contains 16 residues. V was trimmed by 7 bases and J by 1 base, leaving 17 bases between them. The DNA of the CDR3 is TGTGCCAGCAATTCCCCGAGGACAGAGAGCAATCAGCCCCAGCATTTT. Amino acid sequence: CASNSPRTESNQPQHF.